This T cell receptor (beta chain) comes out of a study of T cells in Graves' hyperthyroidism and ophthalmopathy (dated by TCRdb to between 2018 and 2021). Background on the whole study: Peripheral blood was sampled at the time of initial diagnosis, prior to any treatment. TCR V-J signatures able to tell the groups apart were searched for in a discovery cohort of 90 to 100 patients, of whom about 40 had Graves' ophthalmopathy and around 56 had stable Graves' hyperthyroidism. Whether ophthalmopathy could be predicted prospectively was tested in an independent validation cohort made up of roughly 19 hyperthyroidism patients plus 17 patients who later progressed to ophthalmopathy. The 75 to 100 discovery patients were randomly split 7:3 into training and test sets. Thyroid tissue and blood T-cell repertoires from six Graves' hyperthyroidism patients were also compared in the study. After blood sampling, hyperthyroidism patients were treated with methimazole at a starting dose of 30 mg daily, and ophthalmopathy patients were treated with high-dose intravenous methylprednisolone. TCR Vbeta CDR3 sequencing of 130 to 150 peripheral blood samples (43 ophthalmopathy, under 80 hyperthyroidism and approximately 17 progressor patients) is reported in the paper. What the research found in general, with its limitations: Most expanded thyroid clonotypes (frequency above 0.001) were also found in blood, which suggests that blood repertoires may mirror thyroid immune responses. Sample size was not statistically predetermined, and blinding of investigators to group allocation was not performed. A model built on a 13 V-J signature distinguished ophthalmopathy from stable hyperthyroidism, reaching 85% to 90% sensitivity and 81% to 83% specificity in cross-validation and 80%/75% in testing. In validation, progression to ophthalmopathy was predicted by the model with 70.59% sensitivity and 72.22% specificity, a median of about 6 months before onset.

TCR beta CDR3 regions were amplified from RNA transcripts. For the first round of RT-PCR on the TCR CDR3, the HTBI primer set was used together with the Qiagen OneStep RT-PCR kit. The libraries were constructed in a second round of multiplex PCR and then size-selected and purified. Sequencing of the libraries was done on an Illumina HiSeq2000 using paired-end 100 bp reads. Per the original workflow: Raw data were processed with SOAPnuke, discarding reads with adapters, uncalled bases, mean Phred below 15, or no exact constant-primer or identifier match. High-quality paired reads were merged using COPE v1.2.5, and each unique nucleotide sequence was defined as a clonotype. MiTCR v1.1 was used to align clonotypes to the IMGT TRBV, TRBD and TRBJ reference segments. The analysis included only V-J combinations with a frequency above 0.0001, which together covered 99% to 99.2% of the repertoires. A TCS score was defined as the ratio of F50 (clonal expansion) to E x V (chaos), with BLOSUM62-based TCRdist applied between CDR3 peptides within each V-J. Welch's t-statistics and random forest reduced around 520 V-J features to 13, which were used in a naive Bayes classifier (R e1071). TCRdb reanalyzed the raw reads on its own, using fastp at Q25 for trimming and MiXCR for clone calling, and kept in-frame beta chains. Entries are consolidated by CDR3 protein sequence, retaining the most common genes and DNA. TCRdb's processing, not the authors', yielded these V and J calls. For this sample the table gives 350,000 to 400,000 distinct CDR3 sequences, of which about a fifth were detected only once. Clones ranked in the top ten supply 35% to 45% of the sample.

CDR1 and CDR2, per the germline V gene, are SGHRS and YFSETQ. The CDR3 sequence holds 17 residues, the cysteine and phenylalanine included. Only CDR3 DNA remains: 51 bases, in frame from the first base. Germline trimming amounts to 0 bases on V and 8 bases on J, with 13 as the count of junction bases outside the gene matches. Ophthalmopathy patients had moderately to severely active disease, Clinical Activity Score of at least 3, NOSPECS grade of at least 4, and duration under 3 months. The study excluded patients with uncontrolled infections, other autoimmune diseases, pregnancy or lactation. Diagnoses were based on clinical symptoms, serum thyroxine and TRAb, thyroid ultrasound and orbital computed tomography. Ficoll-Paque density gradient centrifugation was used to isolate PBMCs from 8 to 10 ml of fresh peripheral blood. Trizol reagent was used to extract total RNA, and RNA quality was then checked on an Agilent 2100 Bioanalyzer.

This clonotype occurred a few times. The antigen it recognizes is unknown. Per-nucleotide qualities are absent, and no much larger clonotype sits a single base away. The specimen sequenced was blood. The origin of this receptor is a man aged 18 to 30 with Graves' ophthalmopathy. This chain joins TRBV5-1 to TRBJ1-2; 10 of the junction bases match TRBD1. This receptor carries the CDR3 CASSLDSGTGAGRGYTF. In nucleotides, the sequence is TGCGCCAGCAGCTTGGACTCCGGGACAGGGGCTGGTAGAGGCTACACCTTC.